Below are 11 T cell receptor beta chains sequenced from a single sample in a study of blood T cell repertoires in COVID-19. TCRdb keeps only in-frame clones here, not all; method: immunoSEQ multiplex PCR. Altogether under 20,000 clones are present, approximately 91% being singletons, with the ten largest covering approximately 24%. Material: peripheral blood. These receptors were taken from a man in his 60s with acute or convalescent COVID-19.

This clone appeared once. V usage is TRBV5-4 and J usage is TRBJ2-1, with TRBD2 as a possible D gene (6 bases). Trimming took off 0 bases at V and 8 bases at J, with 15 bases between the two ends. The CDR3 has 15 amino acids. CDR1 and CDR2 (germline): SGHNT, YYREEE (reference sequence). As DNA, the CDR3 is TGTGCCAGCAGCTTGGACGCCGGGACGGGGGATGAGCAGTTCTTC. It specifies CASSLDAGTGDEQFF.

CDR3: CSVDSSGSTDTQYF. The CDR3 DNA reads TGCAGCGTTGATTCTAGCGGGAGTACAGATACGCAGTATTTT. The V call is TRBV29-1, the J call TRBJ2-3; TRBD2 agrees at 10 bases. The CDR3 runs to 14 residues. With V trimmed by 3 bases and J by 3 bases, 3 bases remained unmatched. Germline V CDR1 and CDR2: SQVTM, ANQGSEA.

The CDR3 region is CASSAGGRVAEELFF. The CDR3 coding sequence is TGTGCCAGCAGCGCAGGGGGCAGGGTCGCTGAGGAGCTGTTTTTT. The rearrangement joins TRBV7-9 to TRBJ2-2; 8 nucleotides match TRBD1. Germline assignment: CDR1 SEHNR and CDR2 FQNEAQ (reference sequence). J lost 10 bases, V lost 5 bases, and 12 bases had no gene match. CDR3 length: 15 amino acids.

J is TRBJ2-1 and V is TRBV9; TRBD1 agrees at 11 bases. J gave up 6 bases and V 0 bases, and 5 bases lay outside the gene matches. Germline V lookup: CDR1 SGDLS, CDR2 YYNGEE. The CDR3 contains 16 residues. The CDR3: CASSVALGTGGNEQFF. The CDR3 DNA reads as TGTGCCAGCAGCGTAGCTTTGGGGACAGGGGGCAATGAGCAGTTCTTC.

In this sample, this clone is medium-sized. The chain links TRBV19 to TRBJ1-1; D may be TRBD1 (6 bases). The germline gives CDR1 LNHDA, CDR2 SQIVND (reference sequence). V was cut by 7 bases and J by 3 bases, with 18 bases left in between. The CDR3 runs to 15 residues. The CDR3 nucleotides read TGTGCCAGTATGGGGGTTACAGGGTCGGACACTGAAGCTTTCTTT. Protein sequence: CASMGVTGSDTEAFF.

The chain is built from TRBV4-1 and TRBJ2-1, with 12 bases that match TRBD2. This CDR3 contains 16 residues. The V gene end was trimmed by 2 bases and the J gene end by 7 bases; junction bases not matched to a gene: 6. CDR1 is MGHRA and CDR2 is YSYEKL in the germline V gene. The CDR3 here is CASSQRLAGAGNEQFF. The CDR3 bases are TGCGCCAGCAGCCAAAGACTAGCGGGGGCCGGGAATGAGCAGTTCTTC.

The chain has TRBV7-3 and TRBJ2-3; D gene ambiguous. The V and J ends lost 0 bases and 0 bases respectively, with 7 bases between them. Germline lookup yields CDR1 SGHTA and CDR2 FQGTGA. The CDR3 consists of 15 residues. This chain's CDR3 is CASSLTYQSTDTQYF. CDR3 sequence (DNA): TGTGCCAGCAGCTTAACATACCAGAGCACAGATACGCAGTATTTT.

The CDR3 loop reads CASRRRSGPYNEQFF. The CDR3 coding sequence is TGTGCCAGTAGAAGGAGGTCAGGTCCCTACAATGAGCAGTTCTTC. V usage is TRBV19 and J usage is TRBJ2-1, with D tentatively TRBD2 (5 bases). Deletions cut 6 bases from V and 2 bases from J, with 14 bases between. Per germline, CDR1 LNHDA and CDR2 SQIVND (reference sequence). The CDR3 is 15 amino acids.

V usage is TRBV27 and J usage is TRBJ1-2; the D is unclear. Germline V gene data show CDR1 as MNHEY and CDR2 as SMNVEV (reference sequence). The CDR3 totals 12 residues. The V gene lost 7 bases and the J gene lost 0 bases, with 6 bases spanning the gap. The DNA for the CDR3 is TGTGCCAGCACCCAGACTAACTATGGCTACACCTTC. Translated: CASTQTNYGYTF.

CDR3 nucleotides: TGTGCCACCTCCCCCGGGACAGGACCCTACGAGCAGTACTTC. Protein sequence: CATSPGTGPYEQYF. V gene TRBV15 combines with J gene TRBJ2-7; 8 bases are a match to TRBD1. This CDR3 has 14 residues. V lost 8 bases to trimming and J lost 2 bases; unmatched junction nucleotides: 8. Looked up from germline, CDR1 is LNHNV and CDR2 is YYDKDF (reference sequence).

The genes are TRBV5-6 and TRBJ2-7; 8 bases are a match to TRBD1. V lost 2 bases and J lost 2; bases outside the gene matches: 3. Germline CDR1 reads SGHDT; CDR2 reads YYEEEE. This CDR3 contains 14 residues. The CDR3 bases are TGTGCCAGCAGCTTACGACAGGGGACCTACGAGCAGTACTTC. Translating gives CASSLRQGTYEQYF.